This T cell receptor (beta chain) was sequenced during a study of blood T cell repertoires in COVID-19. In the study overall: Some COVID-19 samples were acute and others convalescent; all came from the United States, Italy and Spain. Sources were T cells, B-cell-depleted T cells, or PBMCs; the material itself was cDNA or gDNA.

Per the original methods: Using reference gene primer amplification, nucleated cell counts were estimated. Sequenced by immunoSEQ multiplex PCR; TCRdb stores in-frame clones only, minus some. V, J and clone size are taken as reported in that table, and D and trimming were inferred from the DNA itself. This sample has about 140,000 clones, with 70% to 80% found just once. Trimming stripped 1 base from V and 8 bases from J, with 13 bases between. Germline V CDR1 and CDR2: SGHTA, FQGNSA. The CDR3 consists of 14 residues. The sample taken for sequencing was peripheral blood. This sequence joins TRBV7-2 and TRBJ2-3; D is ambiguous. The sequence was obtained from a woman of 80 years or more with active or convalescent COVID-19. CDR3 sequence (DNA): TGTGCCAGCAGCTTAGTTGGCCCCCCGGGTACGCAGTATTTT. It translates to CASSLVGPPGTQYF.